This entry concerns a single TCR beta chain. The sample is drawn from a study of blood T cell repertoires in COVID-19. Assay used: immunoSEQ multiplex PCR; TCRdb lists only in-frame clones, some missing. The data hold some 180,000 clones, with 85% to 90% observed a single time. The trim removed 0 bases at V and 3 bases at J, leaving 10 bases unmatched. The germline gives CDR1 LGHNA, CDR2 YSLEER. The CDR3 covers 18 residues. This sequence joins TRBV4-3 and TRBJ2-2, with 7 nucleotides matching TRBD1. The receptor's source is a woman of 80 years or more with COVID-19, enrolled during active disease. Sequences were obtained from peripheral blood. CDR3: CASSQDRGAGGHTGELFF. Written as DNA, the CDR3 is TGCGCCAGCAGCCAAGATCGAGGTGCAGGGGGTCACACCGGGGAGCTGTTTTTT.